Here is one T cell receptor (beta chain) with its context. Its antigen is not identified. 60 Vbeta and 13 Jbeta primers were used in PCR. Libraries were prepared by immunoSEQ multiplex PCR; TCRdb keeps only in-frame clonotypes and omits some of them. The data contain about 100,000 clones, under 80% of them singletons. The data belong to a study of cytomegalovirus exposure and HLA in healthy donors. Overall study results and limits: For most subjects, TCR beta sequences were reported to predict HLA-A and HLA-B alleles with accuracy.

The CDR3 sequence is 15 residues long. V lost 2 bases, J lost 9 bases, and 10 bases stayed unmatched. Looked up from germline, CDR1 is SGHKS and CDR2 is YYEKEE (reference sequence). The rearrangement links TRBV5-5 to TRBJ2-1; 8 nucleotides match TRBD2. Sequenced input: PBMCs. This TCR derives from a man between 40 and 49 years old in good health and CMV-seronegative. The CDR3: CASSFSPGTRGEQFF. As DNA, the CDR3 is TGTGCCAGCAGCTTCTCCCCCGGGACTAGAGGTGAGCAGTTCTTC. Combining the CDR3 with reference TRBV5-5 and TRBJ2-1 gives the whole variable domain DAGVTQSPTHLIKTRGQQVTLRCSPISGHKSVSWYQQVLGQGPQFIFQYYEKEERGRGNFPDRFSARQFPNYSSELNVNALLLGDSALYLCASSFSPGTRGEQFFGPGTRLTVL.